This T cell receptor beta chain stems from a study of early T cells in non-severe SARS-CoV-2 infection. Study-level background: Sequencing of unsorted whole blood was done on bulk RNA, leaving chains unpaired.

Findings of the study overall: Private and CD4 specificities were missed by VDJdb matching, skewed to anti-spike CD8.

As to this clonotype: Its antigen is currently unknown.

In the library, individual cDNA molecules carried attached unique molecular identifiers. TCRdb called the 5' RACE reads again in MiXCR, with one record for every CDR3 protein. The sample yields roughly 88,000 distinct CDR3 sequences, 14% seen once. Germline V gene lookup returns CDR1 SQVTM and CDR2 ANQGSEA. Trimming at V came to 3 bases and at J to 6 bases, leaving 5 bases not matched to a gene. This CDR3 contains 13 residues. The sequence came from an adult who was a healthcare worker with PCR-confirmed SARS-CoV-2 infection or an uninfected control (not recorded which). Sample: whole blood. The chain has TRBV29-1 and TRBJ2-3; 8 bases match TRBD2. This CDR3 reads CSVDSGGRDTQYF. In DNA, the CDR3 is TGCAGCGTTGATTCGGGGGGGCGGGATACGCAGTATTTT.